What follows are 25 T cell receptor beta chains derived from one specimen sequenced in a study of T cell repertoires in cytomegalovirus infection. These receptors have no known antigen. Using its own MiXCR run on the reads, TCRdb lists one record per CDR3 protein. The profile shows 650,000 to 850,000 distinct CDR3 sequences, almost 30% of them singletons. Source: cultured CD8+ T cells from PBMCs, taken from culture after CMV antigen stimulation. These receptors came from a human donor in good health (CMV status not recorded). Some clones in this sample may be carry-over from other donors' samples.

This clonotype was detected a few times. The chain recombines TRBV7-8 with TRBJ2-3, with D perhaps given as TRBD1 or TRBD2 (5 bases each). V was pared by 4 bases and J by 5 bases, with 22 bases between. The CDR3 runs to 17 residues. The V gene's germline CDR1 is SGHVS and CDR2 FQNEAQ. CDR3 region: CASSWGMGGLGGDTQYF. The CDR3 nucleotides read TGTGCCAGCAGCTGGGGGATGGGTGGCCTAGGTGGAGATACGCAGTATTTT.

This clonotype was picked up a small number of times. CDR3 loop: CASPLTFRVSTEAFF. The DNA of the CDR3 is TGTGCCAGCCCCCTGACATTTAGGGTTAGCACTGAAGCTTTCTTT. The V call is TRBV2, the J call TRBJ1-1, with unresolved D. Trimming left V 8 bases short and J 4 bases short, with 20 bases between. This CDR3 spans 15 amino acids. Germline-derived CDR1 and CDR2 are SNHLY and FYNNEI.

Only a few counts were recorded for this clonotype. The rearrangement uses TRBV6-6 and TRBJ2-1; D is ambiguous. The length of the CDR3 is 14 residues. With 0 bases removed from V and 7 bases from J, the gap between germline ends came to 10 bases. CDR1 is MNHNY and CDR2 is SVGAGI in the germline V gene (reference sequence). The CDR3 loop is CASSYSVIGNEQFF. In DNA form, the CDR3 reads TGTGCCAGCAGTTACTCGGTTATAGGGAATGAGCAGTTCTTC.

This clonotype was seen more than once but under ten times. The chain links TRBV7-6 to TRBJ1-2; perhaps TRBD1 as D (5 bases). Deletions cut 1 base from V and 4 bases from J, with 7 bases between. Germline V gene sequence: CDR1 SGHVS, CDR2 FNYEAQ. The CDR3 spans 13 residues. CDR3 DNA sequence: TGTGCCAGCAGCTTAGACGGGGGCTATGGCTACACCTTC. Its translation is CASSLDGGYGYTF.

Only one count was recorded for this clonotype. The V gene is TRBV10-2, the J gene TRBJ1-4, with D perhaps TRBD1 (5 bases). CDR1 is WSHSY and CDR2 is SAAADI in the germline V gene. The CDR3 consists of 14 residues. V was clipped by 2 bases and J by 12 bases, with 16 bases between them. DNA for the CDR3: TGCGCCAGCAGTGAGATGGGGCAGTGGGGAGAACTGTTTTTT. This codes for CASSEMGQWGELFF.

This clonotype was detected a few times. The rearrangement links TRBV27 to TRBJ1-1; D possibly corresponds to TRBD1 (6 bases). Germline V lookup: CDR1 MNHEY, CDR2 SMNVEV (reference sequence). The CDR3 sequence is 14 residues long. V lost 5 bases, J lost 7 bases, and 17 bases lay in between. The CDR3 here is CASSPGQIPNEAFF. The DNA for the CDR3 is TGTGCCAGCAGTCCAGGACAGATACCGAATGAAGCTTTCTTT.

The V call is TRBV6-6, the J call TRBJ2-7; D gene ambiguous. In germline, CDR1 is MNHNY, CDR2 SVGAGI (reference sequence). The V end was cut by 1 base, the J end by 5 bases, with 6 bases between. This CDR3 region has 12 residues. The chain's CDR3 is CASSYFLNEQYF. In DNA form, the CDR3 reads TGTGCCAGCAGTTACTTTTTGAACGAGCAGTACTTC.

The chain combines TRBV6-2 or TRBV6-3 with TRBJ1-2; D not certain. V lost 7 bases and J lost 4, with 13 bases in between. The CDR3 runs to 13 residues. CDR1 MNHEY and CDR2 SVGEGT come from the germline V gene. Here the CDR3 reads CASNHGDFYGYTF. CDR3 DNA sequence: TGTGCCAGCAATCACGGGGATTTCTATGGCTACACCTTC.

This chain joins TRBV6-8 and TRBJ2-7; 7 positions agree with TRBD2. J lost 5 bases, V lost 4 bases, and 5 bases had no gene match. The CDR3 loop spans 13 amino acids. Germline CDR1 is MNHGY and CDR2 is SAAAGT. Here the CDR3 DNA reads TGTGCCAGCAGTTTCGGACGGGGGGACGAGCAGTACTTC. It codes for CASSFGRGDEQYF.

CDR3 sequence: CASSSRDRGLVDGYTF. The DNA for the CDR3 is TGTGCCAGCAGCTCCCGGGACAGGGGGCTAGTAGATGGCTACACCTTC. V gene TRBV7-9 combines with J gene TRBJ1-2, with 12 bases fitting TRBD1. The CDR3 runs 16 residues. CDR1 is SEHNR and CDR2 is FQNEAQ in the germline V gene (reference sequence). The V and J ends lost 4 bases and 6 bases, in that order; junction bases with no gene match: 9.

Notes on this clonotype: Possible read error: a much larger clone is one base away. This chain connects TRBV7-2 to TRBJ2-5; D perhaps matches TRBD2 (7 bases). The CDR3 runs to 14 residues. Germline V gene sequence: CDR1 SGHTA, CDR2 FQGNSA. CDR3 protein: CASTKGGTKEIQYF. As DNA, the CDR3 is TGTGCCAGCACCAAAGGGGGGACTAAAGAGATCCAGTACTTC. The full variable domain, in which reference TRBV7-2 and TRBJ2-5 provide the parts outside the CDR3, is GAGVSQSPSNKVTEKGKDVELRCDPISGHTALYWYRQSLGQGLEFLIYFQGNSAPDKSGLPSDRFSAERTGGSVSTLTIQRTQQEDSAVYLCASTKGGTKEIQYFGPGTRLLVL.

The chain employs TRBV7-8 and TRBJ2-5, with a tentative D call TRBD2 (6 bases). This CDR3 comprises 16 residues. Per the germline V gene, CDR1 is SGHVS and CDR2 is FQNEAQ. V gave up 6 bases and J gave up 3 bases, with 20 bases separating them. The CDR3: CASRPHGGVAEETQYF. Written as DNA, the CDR3 is TGTGCCAGCAGACCACACGGAGGGGTAGCTGAAGAGACCCAGTACTTC.

The rearrangement links TRBV7-6 to TRBJ2-1, with 10 bases lining up with TRBD1. V was clipped by 5 bases and J by 2 bases; unmatched bases: 9. This CDR3 is built from 17 residues. Germline assignment: CDR1 SGHVS and CDR2 FNYEAQ. The CDR3 loop reads CASSPRRDRGTYNEQFF. CDR3 in DNA: TGTGCCAGCAGCCCAAGACGGGACAGGGGTACCTACAATGAGCAGTTCTTC.

This chain links TRBV6-1 with TRBJ2-1; a possible D gene is TRBD1 (6 bases). CDR1 MNHNS and CDR2 SASEGT come from the germline V gene. V lost 4 bases and J lost 8, with 15 bases in between. This CDR3 is built from 14 residues. The CDR3 loop is CASSGQVGTDEQFF. DNA of the CDR3: TGTGCCAGCAGTGGACAGGTGGGAACAGATGAGCAGTTCTTC.

The V and J genes are TRBV11-3 and TRBJ2-3, with no clear D. CDR1 is SGHNT and CDR2 is YENEEA in the germline V gene. Between the trimmed V and J ends, which lost 5 bases and 5 bases, there was a span of 17 bases. This CDR3 has 15 residues. Here the CDR3 DNA reads TGTGCCAGCAGCCCTAGTCCGGCCTGGGGAGATACGCAGTATTTT. Its translation is CASSPSPAWGDTQYF.

There are many counts of this clonotype. This chain joins TRBV12-3 or TRBV12-4 and TRBJ2-5; TRBD1 or TRBD2 may be the D gene (5 bases each). The CDR3 is made up of 14 amino acids. V was shortened by 6 bases and J by 2 bases, with 13 bases between the two germline ends. DNA of the CDR3: TGTGCCAGCAGCTCCCGGGGCGCACAAGAGACCCAGTACTTC. It encodes CASSSRGAQETQYF.

This clonotype was found many times. V usage is TRBV4-1 and J usage is TRBJ2-1; the match to TRBD2 covers 11 bases. CDR3 length: 13 residues. Germline V gene lookup returns CDR1 MGHRA and CDR2 YSYEKL. V shed 2 bases, J shed 15 bases, and the junction held 6 bases outside the gene matches. CDR3 DNA sequence: TGCGCCAGCAGCCAACTAGCGGGGGGCTCGAGGTTCTTC. Residues: CASSQLAGGSRFF.

The chain recombines TRBV19 with TRBJ1-2, with 8 bases fitting TRBD1. The CDR3 covers 13 residues. CDR1 is LNHDA, CDR2 SQIVND, per germline (reference sequence). Germline trimming cut 3 bases from V and 7 bases from J; bases unmatched to any gene: 4. The CDR3 bases are TGTGCCAGTAGTATGCAGGGGGCGTTTGGCTACACCTTC. Protein product: CASSMQGAFGYTF. The full variable domain, with the rest looked up from reference TRBV19 and TRBJ1-2, is DGGITQSPKYLFRKEGQNVTLSCEQNLNHDAMYWYRQDPGQGLRLIYYSQIVNDFQKGDIAEGYSVSREKKESFPLTVTSAQKNPTAFYLCASSMQGAFGYTFGSGTRLTVV.

The chain links TRBV19 to TRBJ2-2, with a possible D match to TRBD1 (6 bases). This CDR3 has 14 residues. The germline V gene encodes CDR1 LNHDA and CDR2 SQIVND (reference sequence). The V gene lost 4 bases and the J gene lost 7 bases, with 13 bases spanning the gap. The CDR3 sequence is CASSTQGPGGELFF. The CDR3 coding sequence is TGTGCCAGTAGTACCCAGGGGCCTGGCGGGGAGCTGTTTTTT. Using reference TRBV19 and TRBJ2-2 for the parts outside the CDR3, the full variable domain is DGGITQSPKYLFRKEGQNVTLSCEQNLNHDAMYWYRQDPGQGLRLIYYSQIVNDFQKGDIAEGYSVSREKKESFPLTVTSAQKNPTAFYLCASSTQGPGGELFFGEGSRLTVL.

The chain links TRBV5-4 to TRBJ2-5; 7 nucleotides agree with TRBD2. Per germline, CDR1 SGHNT and CDR2 YYREEE (reference sequence). The V segment lost 4 bases and the J segment 2 bases; nucleotides outside the gene matches: 5. The CDR3 contains 14 residues. CDR3 coding DNA: TGTGCCAGCAGCGGGGACTACGAGCAAGAGACCCAGTACTTC. Translation gives CASSGDYEQETQYF.

This chain joins TRBV3-1 and TRBJ1-5; possible D gene TRBD1, 5 bases. V gave up 5 bases and J gave up 6 bases, with 17 bases separating them. The CDR3 length is 15 residues. The germline CDR1 and CDR2 sequences are LGHDT and YNNKEL (reference sequence). The chain's CDR3 is CASSGRGKDGQPQHF. CDR3 in DNA: TGTGCCAGCAGCGGAAGGGGCAAGGATGGTCAGCCCCAGCATTTT.

This clonotype was picked up a small number of times. The rearrangement joins TRBV6-2 or TRBV6-3 to TRBJ2-3; 9 bases align to TRBD2. Germline values: CDR1 MNHEY, CDR2 SVGEGT. With V trimmed by 2 bases and J by 4 bases, 7 bases remained unmatched. CDR3 size: 16 residues. CDR3 coding DNA: TGTGCCAGCAGTTACGAGCGGGGGGACCCGCCAGATACGCAGTATTTT. Translated: CASSYERGDPPDTQYF.

The rearrangement joins TRBV6-2 or TRBV6-3 to TRBJ1-1, with no clear D. The V and J ends lost 2 bases and 6 bases respectively, with 13 bases between them. The germline V gene has CDR1 MNHEY and CDR2 SVGEGT. This CDR3 is 14 amino acids long. The CDR3 loop reads CASSYPPASAEAFF. CDR3 nucleotide sequence: TGTGCCAGCAGTTACCCCCCTGCTAGCGCTGAAGCTTTCTTT.

In the case of this clonotype: No DNA is shown, since the ends of the CDR3 on it are uncertain; the CDR3 is the one TCRdb lists. The chain couples TRBV27 to TRBJ1-6. The germline V gene has CDR1 MNHEY and CDR2 SMNVEV (reference sequence). The CDR3 spans 13 amino acids, including both terminal residues. CDR3 sequence: CASSFGEGSPLHF.

This clonotype was counted at least ten times. The CDR3 DNA reads as TGTGCCAGCAGCTTAACCGGGGGCGCGGGTACTGAAGCTTTCTTT. It is translated as CASSLTGGAGTEAFF. This chain links TRBV7-3 with TRBJ1-1, with D tentatively TRBD1 (6 bases). V was trimmed by 0 bases and J by 5 bases, leaving 13 bases between them. Per the germline V gene, CDR1 is SGHTA and CDR2 is FQGTGA. The CDR3 is 15 residues long.